Here is one TCR beta chain with its context. The target antigen is unknown. The CDR3 contains 16 residues. Germline CDR1 MNHEY, CDR2 SVGAGI. V lost 0 bases and J 0 bases, leaving 11 bases between the germline ends. Clones were sequenced by immunoSEQ multiplex PCR, and TCRdb holds only the in-frame ones, with some missing. This table has roughly 99,000 clones, around nine tenths appearing once. This entry comes from a study of T cell responses to AZD1222 COVID-19 vaccine. Study-level points and caveats: Along spike, vaccine-associated CD4 TCRs were found throughout, with dominance at 160-218 and 743-854. Clonal diversity may have been underestimated in mostly white British donors. Reports say nearly half of spike-specific TCRs go after unmutated variant regions.

This TCR came from an adult who received the AZD1222 COVID-19 vaccine. This chain links TRBV6-5 with TRBJ1-1, with D unresolved. The source material was peripheral blood, sampled 28 days after the second AZD1222 dose. For the CDR3, the DNA is TGTGCCAGCAGTTACTCGAATGTGGGGTTGAACACTGAAGCTTTCTTT. Its protein is CASSYSNVGLNTEAFF.